The 21 T cell receptor beta chains below all came from one sample that was sequenced in a study of shared clonotypes between healthy human individuals. Libraries were prepared by immunoSEQ multiplex PCR; TCRdb keeps only in-frame clonotypes and omits some of them. This sample carries a few hundred thousand clones, 95% to 98% of them seen once, and the ten largest clones take roughly 0.05%. Sequencing was carried out using naive CD4+ T cells sorted from blood. This sample's subset: CD45RA+ positively selected. All receptors derive from a woman aged 25-40 years in good health.

The genes are TRBV5-4 and TRBJ2-5; 7 nucleotides agree with TRBD2. From germline, CDR1 is SGHNT and CDR2 YYREEE (reference sequence). The CDR3 has 14 amino acids. Losses at the gene ends were 4 bases for V and 1 base for J; bases not matched to a gene: 4. Written as DNA, the CDR3 is TGTGCCAGCAGCGTGAGCGGGACCCAAGAGACCCAGTACTTC. Translating gives CASSVSGTQETQYF.

The genes are TRBV29-1 and TRBJ2-1; maybe TRBD1 (6 bases). This CDR3 contains 13 residues. The V and J ends lost 6 bases and 6 bases respectively, with 15 bases between them. Germline V gene data show CDR1 as SQVTM and CDR2 as ANQGSEA. The CDR3 here is CSVDTRGPNEQFF. The CDR3 DNA is TGCAGCGTCGACACCAGGGGTCCCAATGAGCAGTTCTTC.

V gene TRBV28 combines with J gene TRBJ1-5; no clear D. The germline V gene has CDR1 MDHEN and CDR2 SYDVKM. This CDR3 comprises 17 residues. Trimming removed 5 bases at V and 0 bases at J, with 17 bases between. CDR3 bases: TGTGCCAGCAGTACTAACCAGACACCTTATAGCAATCAGCCCCAGCATTTT. It specifies CASSTNQTPYSNQPQHF.

This rearrangement joins TRBV19 to TRBJ2-1; 15 nucleotides line up with TRBD2. The CDR3 extends over 17 amino acids. Trimming at V came to 7 bases and at J to 4 bases, leaving 8 bases not matched to a gene. CDR1 is LNHDA and CDR2 is SQIVND in the germline V gene (reference sequence). The CDR3 sequence is CASTQGLAGGRYNEQFF. The DNA of the CDR3 is TGTGCCAGTACCCAAGGACTAGCGGGAGGGCGTTACAATGAGCAGTTCTTC.

The chain is built from TRBV5-1 and TRBJ1-1; tentative D call: TRBD1 (6 bases). Germline CDR1 reads SGHRS; CDR2 reads YFSETQ. This CDR3 comprises 16 residues. With 5 bases removed from V and 0 bases from J, the gap between germline ends came to 17 bases. For the CDR3, the DNA is TGCGCCAGCAGAGTATCCGACAGGCAAATGAACACTGAAGCTTTCTTT. Its translation: CASRVSDRQMNTEAFF.

J is TRBJ2-5 and V is TRBV28, with 11 bases that match TRBD2. TRBJ2-7 matches the DNA end more closely, so the J call is doubtful. Germline CDR1 is MDHEN and CDR2 is SYDVKM. The CDR3 covers 15 residues. CDR3 sequence: CASSLPTSGIYEQYF. CDR3 bases: TGTGCCAGCAGTTTGCCGACTAGCGGGATCTACGAGCAGTACTTC.

CDR3 region: CASSLAFVETQYF. CDR3 nucleotide sequence: TGCGCCAGCAGCTTGGCCTTTGTGGAGACCCAGTACTTC. V usage is TRBV5-1 and J usage is TRBJ2-5, with D hard to call. This CDR3 is 13 amino acids long. CDR1 is SGHRS and CDR2 is YFSETQ in the germline V gene. V lost 0 bases and J 5 bases, leaving 8 bases between the germline ends. The variable domain in full, completed from reference TRBV5-1 and TRBJ2-5, reads KAGVTQTPRYLIKTRGQQVTLSCSPISGHRSVSWYQQTPGQGLQFLFEYFSETQRNKGNFPGRFSGRQFSNSRSEMNVSTLELGDSALYLCASSLAFVETQYFGPGTRLLVL.

The chain couples TRBV10-2 to TRBJ1-2, with D unresolved. CDR1 and CDR2 (germline): WSHSY, SAAADI. The CDR3 loop spans 13 amino acids. With 8 bases removed from V and 4 bases from J, the gap between germline ends came to 14 bases. The CDR3 bases are TGCGCCAGCGGATCGGCGATCTTCTATGGCTACACCTTC. Its protein product is CASGSAIFYGYTF.

CDR3 region: CASTAPPMGRNTIYF. The CDR3 DNA reads as TGTGCCAGCACCGCCCCGCCGATGGGGAGAAACACCATATATTTT. The chain employs TRBV28 and TRBJ1-3; D remains unclear. Trimming shortened V by 7 bases and J by 5 bases, and 18 bases separated the two germline ends. CDR1 is MDHEN, CDR2 SYDVKM, per germline. The CDR3 has 15 amino acids.

The rearrangement joins TRBV19 to TRBJ2-7, with D possibly TRBD2 on 5 matching bases. Germline-derived CDR1 and CDR2 are LNHDA and SQIVND (reference sequence). This CDR3 has 13 amino acids. Deletions cut 11 bases from V and 6 bases from J, with 20 bases between. CDR3 sequence reads: CAGSPRHLGEQYF. CDR3 in DNA: TGTGCCGGGAGTCCGCGGCACCTCGGCGAGCAGTACTTC.

This sequence joins TRBV15 and TRBJ2-1; D is possibly TRBD1 (6 bases). The CDR3 spans 15 residues. The V and J ends lost 5 bases and 4 bases respectively, with 15 bases between them. Germline lookup yields CDR1 LNHNV and CDR2 YYDKDF (reference sequence). As DNA, the CDR3 is TGTGCCACCAGCCGCGCAGGGGCCACATACAATGAGCAGTTCTTC. Protein sequence: CATSRAGATYNEQFF.

The chain carries TRBV28 and TRBJ1-4; D might be TRBD1 (6 bases). The CDR3 covers 15 residues. Trimming shortened V by 4 bases and J by 7 bases, and 16 bases separated the two germline ends. Germline CDR1 MDHEN, CDR2 SYDVKM. In DNA, the CDR3 is TGTGCCAGCAGTTCCGGGGGCGCTGGGAGTGAAAAACTGTTTTTT. Encoded protein: CASSSGGAGSEKLFF.

In DNA form, the CDR3 reads TGTGCCACCAGCAGGGAGCGAGGGCGGGAGCAAGATACGCAGTATTTT. The encoded protein is CATSRERGREQDTQYF. The rearrangement links TRBV15 to TRBJ2-3; 7 bases are a match to TRBD2. With V trimmed by 3 bases and J by 5 bases, 11 bases remained unmatched. Germline V lookup: CDR1 LNHNV, CDR2 YYDKDF (reference sequence). This CDR3 is 16 amino acids long.

This clone came up once. The V call is TRBV5-1, the J call TRBJ2-3, with 7 bases identical to TRBD2. Germline V gene sequence: CDR1 SGHRS, CDR2 YFSETQ. V lost 3 bases and J lost 2; bases outside the gene matches: 9. The CDR3 spans 16 residues. The CDR3 spells CASSSSISGFTDTQYF. CDR3 coding DNA: TGCGCCAGCAGCTCGAGTATTAGCGGGTTCACAGATACGCAGTATTTT.

This chain uses TRBV28 with TRBJ2-5; weak D call: TRBD1 (5 bases). The J call may be wrong; the DNA end is better matched by TRBJ2-7. In germline, CDR1 is MDHEN, CDR2 SYDVKM. CDR3 length: 13 amino acids. The CDR3 DNA follows: TGTGCCAGCAGTTTTTCAGGGTCCTACGAGCAGTACTTC. Its protein is CASSFSGSYEQYF.

This chain's CDR3 is CASSFPGRDNQPQHF. The DNA of the CDR3 is TGTGCCAGCAGTTTCCCGGGACGCGACAATCAGCCCCAGCATTTT. This chain connects TRBV28 to TRBJ1-5, with a tentative D call TRBD1 (5 bases). The CDR3 has 15 residues. The V gene lost 3 bases and the J gene lost 3 bases, with 12 bases spanning the gap. Germline assignment: CDR1 MDHEN and CDR2 SYDVKM.

The chain combines TRBV28 with TRBJ1-1, with TRBD1 matching 9 bases. Germline-derived CDR1 and CDR2 are MDHEN and SYDVKM. CDR3 length equals 16 residues. With V trimmed by 8 bases and J by 5 bases, 15 bases remained unmatched. The DNA of the CDR3 is TGTGCCAGCCCCTCTCCCGGAACAGGGGGCCTTACTGAAGCTTTCTTT. Translation: CASPSPGTGGLTEAFF. The full variable domain, completed using reference TRBV28 and TRBJ1-1, is DVKVTQSSRYLVKRTGEKVFLECVQDMDHENMFWYRQDPGLGLRLIYFSYDVKMKEKGDIPEGYSVSREKKERFSLILESASTNQTSMYLCASPSPGTGGLTEAFFGQGTRLTVV.

V gene TRBV19 combines with J gene TRBJ1-2, with 9 bases identical to TRBD1. The CDR3 loop spans 16 amino acids. The germline V gene has CDR1 LNHDA and CDR2 SQIVND (reference sequence). V lost 7 bases and J lost 3; bases outside the gene matches: 12. The CDR3, as DNA: TGTGCCAGTACCAAGACCGGGACAGGGCATGACTATGGCTACACCTTC. It yields the protein CASTKTGTGHDYGYTF.

The chain carries TRBV10-1 and TRBJ2-1; 7 bases are a match to TRBD2. The CDR3 is made up of 15 amino acids. Germline V gene lookup returns CDR1 WNHNN and CDR2 SYGVQD (reference sequence). With 6 bases clipped from V and 4 bases from J, the junction kept 9 bases outside the gene matches. The CDR3 loop is CASSASGKAYNEQFF. Written as DNA, the CDR3 is TGCGCCAGCAGCGCGAGCGGGAAAGCTTACAATGAGCAGTTCTTC.

The gene calls are TRBV5-4 and TRBJ2-1; D is uncertain. The CDR3 totals 13 residues. V lost 2 bases and J lost 3, with 6 bases in between. Germline assignment: CDR1 SGHNT and CDR2 YYREEE (reference sequence). The CDR3 DNA follows: TGTGCCAGCAGCTTCGGGCACTACAATGAGCAGTTCTTC. Its translation is CASSFGHYNEQFF.

The gene calls are TRBV5-6 and TRBJ1-4; no firm D call. CDR1 and CDR2 (germline): SGHDT, YYEEEE. The V gene lost 4 bases and the J gene lost 6 bases, with 7 bases spanning the gap. The CDR3 is 12 amino acids. The CDR3 reads CASSLIDEKLFF. DNA of the CDR3: TGTGCCAGCAGCCTCATAGATGAAAAACTGTTTTTT.